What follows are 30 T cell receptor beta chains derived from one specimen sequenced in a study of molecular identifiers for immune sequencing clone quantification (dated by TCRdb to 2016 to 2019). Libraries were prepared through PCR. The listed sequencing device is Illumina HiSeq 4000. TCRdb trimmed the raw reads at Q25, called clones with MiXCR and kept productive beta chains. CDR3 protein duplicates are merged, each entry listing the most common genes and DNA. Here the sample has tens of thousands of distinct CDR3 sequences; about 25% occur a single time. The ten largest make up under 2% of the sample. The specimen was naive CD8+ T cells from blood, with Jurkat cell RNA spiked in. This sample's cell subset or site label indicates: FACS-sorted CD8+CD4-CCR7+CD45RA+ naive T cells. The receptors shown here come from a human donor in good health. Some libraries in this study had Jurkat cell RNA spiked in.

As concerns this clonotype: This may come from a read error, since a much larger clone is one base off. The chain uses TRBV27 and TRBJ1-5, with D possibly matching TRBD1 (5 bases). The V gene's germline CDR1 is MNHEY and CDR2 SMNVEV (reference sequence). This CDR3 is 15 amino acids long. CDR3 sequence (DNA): TGTGCCAGCAGGGAAGGGACGAATAGCTATCAGCCCCAGCATTTT. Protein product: CASREGTNSYQPQHF.

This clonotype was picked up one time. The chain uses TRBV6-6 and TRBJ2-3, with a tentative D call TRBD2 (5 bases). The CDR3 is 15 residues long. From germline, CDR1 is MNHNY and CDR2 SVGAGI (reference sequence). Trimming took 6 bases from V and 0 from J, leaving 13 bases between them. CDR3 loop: CASSPAGLSTDTQYF. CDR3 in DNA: TGTGCCAGCAGCCCCGCGGGCCTTAGCACAGATACGCAGTATTTT.

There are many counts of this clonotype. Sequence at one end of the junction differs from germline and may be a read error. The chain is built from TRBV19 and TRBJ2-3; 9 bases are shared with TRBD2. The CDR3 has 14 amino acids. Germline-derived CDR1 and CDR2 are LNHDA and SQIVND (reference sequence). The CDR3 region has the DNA TGTGCCAGTAGTTATAGCGGGGGCACAGATACGCAGTGTTTT. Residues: CASSYSGGTDTQCF.

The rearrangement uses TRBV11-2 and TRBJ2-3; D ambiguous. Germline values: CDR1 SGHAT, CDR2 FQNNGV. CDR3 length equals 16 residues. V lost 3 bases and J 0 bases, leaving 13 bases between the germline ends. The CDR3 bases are TGTGCCAGCAGCTTTACCCCCGGCCAAAGCACAGATACGCAGTATTTT. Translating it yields CASSFTPGQSTDTQYF.

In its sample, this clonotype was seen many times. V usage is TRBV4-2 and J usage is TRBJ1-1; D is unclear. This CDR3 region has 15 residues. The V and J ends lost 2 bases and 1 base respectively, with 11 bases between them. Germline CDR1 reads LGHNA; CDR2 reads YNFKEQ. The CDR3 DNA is TGTGCCAGCAGCCAACACGTGGGCAAGAACACTGAAGCTTTCTTT. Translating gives CASSQHVGKNTEAFF.

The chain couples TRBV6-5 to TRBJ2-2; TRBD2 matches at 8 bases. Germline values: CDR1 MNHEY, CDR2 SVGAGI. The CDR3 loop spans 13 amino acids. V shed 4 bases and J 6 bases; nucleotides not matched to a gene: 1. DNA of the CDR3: TGTGCCAGCAGTTCACTAGCGGCCGGGGAGCTGTTTTTT. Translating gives CASSSLAAGELFF.

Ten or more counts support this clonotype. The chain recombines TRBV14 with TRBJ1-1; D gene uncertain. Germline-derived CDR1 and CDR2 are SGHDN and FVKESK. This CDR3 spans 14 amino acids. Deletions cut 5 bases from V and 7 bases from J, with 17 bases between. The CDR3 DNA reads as TGTGCCAGCAGCGGAGGCCCGCGAGGGAATGAAGCTTTCTTT. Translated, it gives CASSGGPRGNEAFF.

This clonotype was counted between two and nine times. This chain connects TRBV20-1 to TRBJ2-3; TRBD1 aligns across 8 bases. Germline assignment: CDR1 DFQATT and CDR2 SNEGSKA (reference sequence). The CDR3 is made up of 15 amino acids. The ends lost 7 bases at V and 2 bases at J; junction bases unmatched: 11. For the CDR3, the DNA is TGCAGTGTTCCAGACGCAGGGGGCTTCACAGATACGCAGTATTTT. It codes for CSVPDAGGFTDTQYF.

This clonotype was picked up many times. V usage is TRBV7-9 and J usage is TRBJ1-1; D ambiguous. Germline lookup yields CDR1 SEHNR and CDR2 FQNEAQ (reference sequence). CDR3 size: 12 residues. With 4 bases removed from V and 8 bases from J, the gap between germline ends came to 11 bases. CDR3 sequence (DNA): TGTGCCAGCAGCTCGACACCGCGAGAAGCTTTCTTT. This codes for CASSSTPREAFF.

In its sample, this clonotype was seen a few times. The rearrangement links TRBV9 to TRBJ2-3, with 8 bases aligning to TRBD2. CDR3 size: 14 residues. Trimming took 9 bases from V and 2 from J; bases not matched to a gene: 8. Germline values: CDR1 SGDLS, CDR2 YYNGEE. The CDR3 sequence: CATSGGGFTDTQYF. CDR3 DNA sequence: TGTGCCACCTCCGGGGGGGGCTTCACAGATACGCAGTATTTT.

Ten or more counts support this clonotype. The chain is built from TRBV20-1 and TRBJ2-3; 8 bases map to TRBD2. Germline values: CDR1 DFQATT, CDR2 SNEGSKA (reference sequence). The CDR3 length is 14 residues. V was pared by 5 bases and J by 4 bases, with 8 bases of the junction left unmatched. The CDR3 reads CSAREGLGADTQYF. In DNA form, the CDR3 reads TGCAGTGCTCGGGAGGGACTGGGGGCAGATACGCAGTATTTT.

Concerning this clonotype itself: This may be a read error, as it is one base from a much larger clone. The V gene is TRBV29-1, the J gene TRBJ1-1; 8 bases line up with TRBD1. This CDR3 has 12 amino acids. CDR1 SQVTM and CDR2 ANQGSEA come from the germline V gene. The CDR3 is CCVDWTGYQAFF. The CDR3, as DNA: TGCTGCGTGGACTGGACAGGGTACCAAGCTTTCTTT. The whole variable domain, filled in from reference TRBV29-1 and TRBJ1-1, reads SAVISQKPSRDICQRGTSLTIQCQVDSQVTMMFWYRQQPGQSLTLIATANQGSEATYESGFVIDKFPISRPNLTFSTLTVSNMSPEDSSIYLCCVDWTGYQAFFGQGTRLTVV.

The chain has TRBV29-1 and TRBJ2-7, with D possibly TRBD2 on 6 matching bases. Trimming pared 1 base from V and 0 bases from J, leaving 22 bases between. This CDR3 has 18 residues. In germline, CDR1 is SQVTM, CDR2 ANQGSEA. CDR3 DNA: TGCAGCGTTGAAGTTCCAGGCAATCCGTTGGGAGGCTCCTACGAGCAGTACTTC. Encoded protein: CSVEVPGNPLGGSYEQYF.

The CDR3 reads CASSIVAADNEQFF. The CDR3 bases are TGTGCCAGTAGTATAGTGGCAGCTGACAATGAGCAGTTCTTC. This chain joins TRBV19 and TRBJ2-1; no clear D. The germline V and J ends were trimmed by 1 base and 5 bases, with 9 bases remaining between them. This CDR3 is built from 14 residues. Germline CDR1 is LNHDA and CDR2 is SQIVND (reference sequence).

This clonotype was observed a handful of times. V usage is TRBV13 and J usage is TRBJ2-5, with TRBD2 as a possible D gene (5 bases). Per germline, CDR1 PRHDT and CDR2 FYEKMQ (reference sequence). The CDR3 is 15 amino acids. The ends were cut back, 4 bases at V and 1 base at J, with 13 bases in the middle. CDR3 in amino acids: CASSSTSGSQETQYF. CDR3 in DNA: TGTGCCAGCAGCTCGACTTCGGGGTCCCAAGAGACCCAGTACTTC.

The CDR3, as DNA: TGTGCCACCAGCGGGCAGGAGGGGAGTCTCACAGATACGCAGTATTTT. Translating gives CATSGQEGSLTDTQYF. The chain is built from TRBV15 and TRBJ2-3; a weak D match, TRBD2 (6 bases). CDR1 is LNHNV and CDR2 is YYDKDF in the germline V gene (reference sequence). Between the trimmed V and J ends, which lost 5 bases and 2 bases, there was a span of 17 bases. CDR3 length equals 16 residues. Using reference TRBV15 and TRBJ2-3 for the parts outside the CDR3, the full variable domain is DAMVIQNPRYQVTQFGKPVTLSCSQTLNHNVMYWYQQKSSQAPKLLFHYYDKDFNNEADTPDNFQSRRPNTSFCFLDIRSPGLGDTAMYLCATSGQEGSLTDTQYFGPGTRLTVL.

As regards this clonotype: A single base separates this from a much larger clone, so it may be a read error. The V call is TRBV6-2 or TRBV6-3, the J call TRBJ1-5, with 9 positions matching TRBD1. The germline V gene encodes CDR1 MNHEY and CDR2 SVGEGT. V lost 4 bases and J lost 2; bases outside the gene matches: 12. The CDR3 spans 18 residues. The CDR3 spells CASSLGDRDIGGNQPQHF. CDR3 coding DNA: TGTGCCAGCAGTTTGGGGGACAGGGACATTGGCGGCAATCAGCCCCAGCATTTT.

The CDR3 nucleotides read TGTGCCAGCAGTGACTCCCCCGTCTACGAGCAGTACTTC. Protein sequence: CASSDSPVYEQYF. V usage is TRBV6-1 and J usage is TRBJ2-7; no reliable D call. Germline-derived CDR1 and CDR2 are MNHNS and SASEGT. Trimming took off 3 bases at V and 3 bases at J, with 9 bases between the two ends. This CDR3 contains 13 residues.

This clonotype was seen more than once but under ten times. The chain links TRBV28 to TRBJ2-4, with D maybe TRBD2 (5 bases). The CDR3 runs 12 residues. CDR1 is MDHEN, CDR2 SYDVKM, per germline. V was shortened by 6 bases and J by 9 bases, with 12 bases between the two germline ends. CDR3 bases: TGTGCCAGCAGCAGGAGGATTGTCATTCAGTACTTC. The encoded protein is CASSRRIVIQYF. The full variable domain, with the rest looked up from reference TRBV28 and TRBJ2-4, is DVKVTQSSRYLVKRTGEKVFLECVQDMDHENMFWYRQDPGLGLRLIYFSYDVKMKEKGDIPEGYSVSREKKERFSLILESASTNQTSMYLCASSRRIVIQYFGAGTRLSVL.

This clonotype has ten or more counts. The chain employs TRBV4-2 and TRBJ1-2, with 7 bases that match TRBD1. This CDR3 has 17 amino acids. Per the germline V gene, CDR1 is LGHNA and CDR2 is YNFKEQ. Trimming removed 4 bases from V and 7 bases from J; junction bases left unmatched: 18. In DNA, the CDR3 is TGTGCCAGCAGCCCCCCCGGGACAGCCTACTCCCTCCTTGGCTACACCTTC. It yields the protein CASSPPGTAYSLLGYTF.

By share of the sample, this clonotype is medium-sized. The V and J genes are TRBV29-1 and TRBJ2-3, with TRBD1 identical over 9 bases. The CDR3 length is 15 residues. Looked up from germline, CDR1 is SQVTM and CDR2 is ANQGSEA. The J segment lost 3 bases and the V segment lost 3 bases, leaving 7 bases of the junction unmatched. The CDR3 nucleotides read TGCAGCGTTGAGCACGATGGGACAGGGACAGATACGCAGTATTTT. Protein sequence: CSVEHDGTGTDTQYF.

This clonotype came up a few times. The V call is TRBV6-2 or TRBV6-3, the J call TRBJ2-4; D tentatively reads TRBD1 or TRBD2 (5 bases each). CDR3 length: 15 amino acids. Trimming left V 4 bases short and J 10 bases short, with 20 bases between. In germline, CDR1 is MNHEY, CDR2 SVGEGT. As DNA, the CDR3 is TGTGCCAGCAGTTTGGGACCCCTCCAGATAGCGATTCAGTACTTC. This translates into CASSLGPLQIAIQYF.

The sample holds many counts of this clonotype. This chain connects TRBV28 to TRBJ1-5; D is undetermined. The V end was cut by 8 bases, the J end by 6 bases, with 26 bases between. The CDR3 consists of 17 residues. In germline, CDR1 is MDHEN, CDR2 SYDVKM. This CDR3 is CASHSPDLRSMGQPQHF. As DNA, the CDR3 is TGTGCCAGCCATTCGCCAGATTTAAGGTCGATGGGTCAGCCCCAGCATTTT.

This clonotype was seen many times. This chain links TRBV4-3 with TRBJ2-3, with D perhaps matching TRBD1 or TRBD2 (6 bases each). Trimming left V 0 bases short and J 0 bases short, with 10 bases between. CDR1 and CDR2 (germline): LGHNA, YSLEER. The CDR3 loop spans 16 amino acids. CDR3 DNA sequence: TGCGCCAGCAGCCAAGATACGGGGGCTAGCACAGATACGCAGTATTTT. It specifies CASSQDTGASTDTQYF.

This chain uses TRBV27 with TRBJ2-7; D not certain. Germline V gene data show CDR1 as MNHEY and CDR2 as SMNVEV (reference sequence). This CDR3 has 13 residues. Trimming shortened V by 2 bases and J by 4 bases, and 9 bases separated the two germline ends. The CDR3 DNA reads TGTGCCAGCAGTTTAGGGATGGGATACGAGCAGTACTTC. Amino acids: CASSLGMGYEQYF.

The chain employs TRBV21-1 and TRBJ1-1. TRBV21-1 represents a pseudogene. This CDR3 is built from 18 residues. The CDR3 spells CASSKGRGGPSKGAEAFF. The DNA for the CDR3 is TGTGCCAGCAGCAAAGGAAGGGGGGGACCCTCCAAGGGGGCTGAAGCTTTCTTT.

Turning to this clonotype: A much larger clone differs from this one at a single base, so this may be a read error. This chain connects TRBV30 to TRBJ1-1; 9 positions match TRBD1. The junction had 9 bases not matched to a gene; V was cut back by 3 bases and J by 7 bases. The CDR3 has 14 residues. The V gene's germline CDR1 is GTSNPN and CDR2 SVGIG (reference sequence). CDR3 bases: TGTGCCTGGAGGATTCTCGACAGGGGGGGTGAAGCTTTCTTT. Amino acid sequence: CAWRILDRGGEAFF.

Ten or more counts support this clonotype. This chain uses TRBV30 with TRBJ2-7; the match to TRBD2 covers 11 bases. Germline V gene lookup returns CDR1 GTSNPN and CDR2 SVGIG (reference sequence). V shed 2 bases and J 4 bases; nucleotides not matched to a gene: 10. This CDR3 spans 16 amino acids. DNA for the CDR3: TGTGCCTGGAGTTTCGGAATAGCGGGAGGGCCATACGAGCAGTACTTC. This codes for CAWSFGIAGGPYEQYF.

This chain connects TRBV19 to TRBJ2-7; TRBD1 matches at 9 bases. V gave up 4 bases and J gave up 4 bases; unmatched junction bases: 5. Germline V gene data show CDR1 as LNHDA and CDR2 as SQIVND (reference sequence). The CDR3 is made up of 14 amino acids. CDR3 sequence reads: CASSTLGTGYEQYF. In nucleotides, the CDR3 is TGTGCCAGTAGTACCCTCGGGACAGGGTACGAGCAGTACTTC.

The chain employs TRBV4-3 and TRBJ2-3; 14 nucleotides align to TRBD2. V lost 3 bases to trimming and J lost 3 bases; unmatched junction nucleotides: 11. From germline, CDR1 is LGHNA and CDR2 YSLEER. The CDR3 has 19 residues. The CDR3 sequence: CASSQDSGTSGRGTDTQYF. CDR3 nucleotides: TGCGCCAGCAGCCAGGATTCCGGGACTAGCGGGAGAGGGACAGATACGCAGTATTTT.